The 17 T cell receptor beta chains presented below share a single source sample, sequenced in a study of CD8 T cells in ankylosing spondylitis. Study-wide findings and caveats: Blood of patients with ankylosing spondylitis appeared to be characterized by a TCR beta motif of fewer than 10 highly homologous variants.

Each CDR3 protein gets one entry after TCRdb re-called the 5' RACE reads with MiXCR. The table records some 840,000 distinct CDR3 sequences, about an eighth of them present only once. For these receptors, no antigen is known. The specimen was blood, either unsorted or a sorted T cell fraction (not recorded which). The receptors shown here come from a male donor with ankylosing spondylitis.

The J gene is TRBJ1-3, the V gene TRBV12-3 or TRBV12-4; 11 bases match TRBD1. Unmatched junction bases numbered 2, after V lost 4 bases and J lost 3 bases. CDR3 length: 15 residues. In nucleotides, the CDR3 is TGTGCCAGCAGTTGGACAGGGGGCTTTGGAAACACCATATATTTT. It yields the protein CASSWTGGFGNTIYF.

This clonotype was detected only a few times. V is TRBV10-3 and J is TRBJ1-3; the D is unclear. The CDR3 has 11 residues. Germline V lookup: CDR1 ENHRY, CDR2 SYGVKD. The V end was cut by 6 bases, the J end by 8 bases, with 8 bases between. The CDR3 DNA is TGTGCCATCAGCCACGGGGACACCATATATTTT. Protein: CAISHGDTIYF.

Notes on this clonotype: Germline and junction disagree at one end, which may indicate a read error. This chain joins TRBV6-6 and TRBJ2-7; D is possibly TRBD2 (5 bases). CDR1 is MNHNY, CDR2 SVGAGI, per germline (reference sequence). The CDR3 runs 13 residues. The CDR3 is CASSYSSGSGLHW. CDR3 coding DNA: TGTGCCAGCAGTTACTCGTCAGGAAGCGGCCTTCACTGG.

This clonotype has more than one count but fewer than ten. This chain uses TRBV2 with TRBJ2-2; D is ambiguous. Germline CDR1 is SNHLY and CDR2 is FYNNEI. This CDR3 contains 14 residues. V was pared by 3 bases and J by 8 bases, with 13 bases between. The CDR3 loop reads CASSDGRAEGELFF. CDR3 bases: TGTGCCAGCAGTGATGGAAGGGCTGAGGGGGAGCTGTTTTTT.

The chain joins TRBV14 to TRBJ2-3; 8 nucleotides align to TRBD2. There are 15 residues in the CDR3. V gave up 3 bases and J gave up 4 bases; unmatched junction bases: 6. Germline-derived CDR1 and CDR2 are SGHDN and FVKESK. The CDR3 protein is CASSHREGLADTQYF. For the CDR3, the DNA is TGTGCCAGCAGCCACCGGGAGGGCCTAGCAGATACGCAGTATTTT.

This clonotype was detected only a few times. The genes are TRBV10-3 and TRBJ2-1; D is ambiguous. Trimming removed 10 bases from V and 7 bases from J, with 14 bases in between. CDR1 is ENHRY and CDR2 is SYGVKD in the germline V gene. The CDR3 length is 12 residues. The CDR3 DNA follows: TGTGCCACTACGTTCAGTGGGAATGAGCAGTTCTTC. Protein sequence: CATTFSGNEQFF.

This rearrangement joins TRBV6-2 or TRBV6-3 to TRBJ1-1; tentatively, D is TRBD1 (5 bases). The germline V gene has CDR1 MNHEY and CDR2 SVGEGT. The CDR3 has 15 residues. The V and J ends lost 2 bases and 1 base respectively, with 11 bases between them. DNA of the CDR3: TGTGCCAGCAGTTACCCCTTGAGGGGGAACACTGAAGCTTTCTTT. Protein product: CASSYPLRGNTEAFF.

This sequence joins TRBV7-2 and TRBJ2-5; D is undetermined. CDR1 and CDR2 (germline): SGHTA, FQGNSA. The ends were cut back, 1 base at V and 5 bases at J, with 8 bases in the middle. This CDR3 has 13 amino acids. CDR3 sequence (DNA): TGTGCCAGCAGCTTAGGGGCGTTTGAGACCCAGTACTTC. Translation: CASSLGAFETQYF. The complete variable domain, with remaining parts taken from reference TRBV7-2 and TRBJ2-5, reads GAGVSQSPSNKVTEKGKDVELRCDPISGHTALYWYRQSLGQGLEFLIYFQGNSAPDKSGLPSDRFSAERTGGSVSTLTIQRTQQEDSAVYLCASSLGAFETQYFGPGTRLLVL.

A few counts support this clonotype. J is TRBJ2-5 and V is TRBV28; no definite D call. The germline gives CDR1 MDHEN, CDR2 SYDVKM. Trimming pared 7 bases from V and 11 bases from J, leaving 20 bases between. The CDR3 consists of 13 residues. CDR3 in DNA: TGTGCCAGCAACCAACCGGGCAGCCATCTACAGTACTTC. Amino acid sequence: CASNQPGSHLQYF.

This clonotype has more than one count but fewer than ten. The chain joins TRBV7-9 to TRBJ1-1, with D possibly being TRBD1 (6 bases). The germline V and J ends were trimmed by 5 bases and 1 base, with 14 bases remaining between them. Germline loops: CDR1 SEHNR, CDR2 FQNEAQ (reference sequence). There are 15 residues in the CDR3. Here the CDR3 DNA reads TGTGCCAGCAGCCTCGGGGGCAGGGCGAACACTGAAGCTTTCTTT. Protein sequence: CASSLGGRANTEAFF.

The chain has TRBV5-1 and TRBJ2-5, with D maybe TRBD2 (7 bases). This CDR3 spans 14 amino acids. V was clipped by 4 bases and J by 2 bases, with 12 bases between them. Germline loops: CDR1 SGHRS, CDR2 YFSETQ. The CDR3 DNA reads TGCGCCAGCAGCCCCGGGGGGCAGCAAGAGACCCAGTACTTC. This sequence encodes CASSPGGQQETQYF.

This clonotype appeared a few times. This chain connects TRBV4-2 to TRBJ2-3; 7 bases match TRBD1. The CDR3 spans 15 residues. CDR1 and CDR2 from the germline V gene are LGHNA and YNFKEQ. After removal of 3 bases from V and 0 bases from J, the junction contained 3 bases not matched to a gene. DNA of the CDR3: TGTGCCAGCAGCCAGAGACAGGGTAGCACAGATACGCAGTATTTT. It is translated as CASSQRQGSTDTQYF.

The chain uses TRBV12-3 or TRBV12-4 and TRBJ1-5; 8 nucleotides line up with TRBD1. CDR3 length: 15 residues. Trimming took 6 bases from V and 5 from J; bases not matched to a gene: 9. DNA of the CDR3: TGTGCCAGCAGCCACAGGACAGGGTACGATCAGCCCCAGCATTTT. Its translation is CASSHRTGYDQPQHF.

The chain combines TRBV20-1 with TRBJ2-3, with 9 bases aligning to TRBD2. There are 15 residues in the CDR3. Germline CDR1 is DFQATT and CDR2 is SNEGSKA (reference sequence). V lost 3 bases and J lost 3; bases outside the gene matches: 7. The CDR3 DNA sequence: TGCAGTGCTAGCCCAGCGGGGGGTTTGACAGATACGCAGTATTTT. Residues: CSASPAGGLTDTQYF.

This clonotype was found many times. V usage is TRBV7-2 and J usage is TRBJ2-1, with D perhaps TRBD1 (6 bases). This CDR3 is built from 14 residues. Trimming cost V 7 bases and J 2 bases, with 12 bases left between them. Germline V CDR1 and CDR2: SGHTA, FQGNSA. The CDR3 loop reads CASNLQGTYNEQFF. In nucleotides, the CDR3 is TGTGCCAGCAACCTACAGGGTACCTACAATGAGCAGTTCTTC. Together with reference TRBV7-2 and TRBJ2-1, the CDR3 gives the full variable domain: GAGVSQSPSNKVTEKGKDVELRCDPISGHTALYWYRQSLGQGLEFLIYFQGNSAPDKSGLPSDRFSAERTGGSVSTLTIQRTQQEDSAVYLCASNLQGTYNEQFFGPGTRLTVL.

Of note for this clonotype: A read error may produce the germline difference seen at one junction end. The V gene is TRBV9, the J gene TRBJ1-2, with D possibly being TRBD1 (5 bases). The germline V gene has CDR1 SGDLS and CDR2 YYNGEE. The CDR3 consists of 16 residues. DNA for the CDR3: TGTGCCAACAGCGTAGCTCTATGGGGGAAGCGCGGAGGCTACACCTTC. Its protein is CANSVALWGKRGGYTF.

This clonotype has only a few counts. The chain is built from TRBV24-1 and TRBJ2-1; D gene uncertain. V was pared by 1 base and J by 4 bases, with 7 bases between. The CDR3 is 14 residues long. Germline CDR1 reads KGHDR; CDR2 reads SFDVKD. CDR3: CATSDFPAYNEQFF. The DNA of the CDR3 is TGTGCCACCAGTGATTTCCCGGCATACAATGAGCAGTTCTTC.